This T cell receptor (beta chain) derives from a study of T cells in Graves' hyperthyroidism and ophthalmopathy. Germline assignment: CDR1 SEHNR and CDR2 FQNEAQ (reference sequence). Trimming took 0 bases from V and 6 from J, leaving 11 bases between them. The CDR3 loop spans 14 amino acids. Points from the study as a whole: Blood also showed most of the thyroid clonotypes that were expanded above 0.001. For ophthalmopathy, model prediction preceded onset by a median roughly 6.3 months.

This clonotype was picked up many times. As yet, its antigen is unknown. Stability of Graves' hyperthyroidism was defined as absent ophthalmopathy progression within 18 months. Hyperthyroidism patients were newly diagnosed, had disease duration under 2 months, and were aged 18 to 65 years. The source material, RNA transcripts, was used to amplify TCR beta CDR3 regions. When the TCR CDR3 underwent first-round RT-PCR, the HTBI primer set was used. TCRdb ran MiXCR on the multiplex PCR reads and lists one entry per CDR3 protein. The table records roughly 630,000 distinct CDR3 sequences, around 14% of them present only once.

The specimen was blood. The TCR comes from a woman aged 25 to 39 with Graves' hyperthyroidism. The chain has TRBV7-9 and TRBJ1-2; perhaps TRBD1 as D (5 bases). In DNA form, the CDR3 reads TGTGCCAGCAGCTTAGCGATGCAGGGTGATGGCTACACCTTC. Protein product: CASSLAMQGDGYTF.